This T cell receptor beta chain was profiled in a study of human T cells and chemical hapten exposure. Study-level background: The sensitizing agent was 2% DPC, placed on about 2 cm by about 2 cm of upper inner arm skin. Slight differences in pooled library volume were the main source of varying TCR yields across samples.

The library attached unique molecular identifiers to individual cDNA molecules. Study processing details: A per-sample median of 95,638 TCRs was observed, with a range of about 23,224 to 750,000. TCRdb fed the RACE reads into MiXCR, producing one record per CDR3 protein. V and J calls and clone size were set by TCRdb, not the authors. The sample lists 97,000 or so distinct CDR3 sequences, roughly a quarter occurring once. This clonotype was seen more than once but under ten times. Time point defined: patch test 3, about 24 weeks after DPC sensitization. As for treatment: therapeutic diphenylcyclopropenone sensitization with weekly scalp DPC. The germline CDR1 and CDR2 sequences are MGHDK and SYGVNS. The CDR3 covers 14 residues. V dropped 5 bases and J dropped 3 bases, with 8 bases sitting between them.

The chain combines TRBV25-1 with TRBJ2-6; weak D call: TRBD1 (7 bases). This sequence originates from a man aged 35-49 years with alopecia areata. Some clones in this sample may be carry-over from other donors' samples. This material consisted of whole blood, taken in connection with sensitization to the hapten diphenylcyclopropenone (DPC). CDR3 sequence: CASSQGGGANVLTF. In nucleotides, the CDR3 is TGTGCCAGCAGTCAGGGGGGTGGGGCCAACGTCCTGACTTTC.